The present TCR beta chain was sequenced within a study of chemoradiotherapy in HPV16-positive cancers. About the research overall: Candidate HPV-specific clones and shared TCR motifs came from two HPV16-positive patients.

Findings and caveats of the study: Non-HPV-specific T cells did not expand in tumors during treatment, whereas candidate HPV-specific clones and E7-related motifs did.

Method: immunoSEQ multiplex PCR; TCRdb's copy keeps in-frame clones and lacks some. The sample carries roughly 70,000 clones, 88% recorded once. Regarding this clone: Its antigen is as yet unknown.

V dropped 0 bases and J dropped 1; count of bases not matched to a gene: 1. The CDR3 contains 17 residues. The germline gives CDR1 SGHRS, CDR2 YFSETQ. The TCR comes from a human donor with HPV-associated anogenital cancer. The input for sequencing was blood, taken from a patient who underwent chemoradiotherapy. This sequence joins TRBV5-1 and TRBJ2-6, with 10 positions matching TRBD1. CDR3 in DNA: TGCGCCAGCAGCTTGGGACAGGGGGCGTCTGGGGCCAACGTCCTGACTTTC. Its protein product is CASSLGQGASGANVLTF.